This T cell receptor beta chain was captured by sequencing in a study of blood T cell repertoires in COVID-19. Across the whole study: PBMCs, B-cell-depleted T cells, or T cells were the source of the cDNA or gDNA that made up the material.

Under the authors' procedure: Using reference gene primer amplification, nucleated cell counts were estimated. Assay used: immunoSEQ multiplex PCR; TCRdb lists only in-frame clones, some missing. V and J calls and clone size follow that table, whereas D and trimming were derived from the DNA. The sample holds about 240,000 clones, approximately 90% seen once. Trimming removed 5 bases from V and 3 bases from J, with 16 bases in between. Germline V gene lookup returns CDR1 LNHDA and CDR2 SQIVND (reference sequence). The CDR3 is 15 residues long. This sequence originates from a woman in her 30s who had recovered from COVID-19. Sequencing input: PBMCs or T cells enriched from blood (not recorded which). This sequence joins TRBV19 and TRBJ1-2, with D uncertain. The CDR3: CASSPARGGDYGYTF. The CDR3 DNA reads TGTGCCAGTAGTCCAGCACGGGGAGGCGACTATGGCTACACCTTC.